This is a list of T cell receptor beta chains from one sample in a study of T cell responses to AZD1222 COVID-19 vaccine. TCRdb keeps only in-frame clones here, not all; method: immunoSEQ multiplex PCR. The sample yields some 150,000 clones, 85% to 90% seen once. The sample here was peripheral blood, taken on day 0 of AZD1222 vaccination. These receptors were taken from an adult in good health. CDR3s include the opening cysteine and the closing phenylalanine or tryptophan. Fields, in order: clone size, J gene, D gene, V gene, CDR3 DNA, CDR3 protein. The D gene is left open where the match is weak. Expanded clones get a size class; other rows say once, few or many, or leave the size out.

size: NA
J: TRBJ1-4
D: TRBD1
V: TRBV30
DNA: TGTGCCTTTGACAGGGTGGCTAATGAAAAACTGTTTTTT
CDR3: CAFDRVANEKLFF

size: NA
J: TRBJ2-1
D: NA
V: TRBV28
DNA: TGTGCCAGCATTCCCCCCAGCGGACTTTACAATGAGCAGTTCTTC
CDR3: CASIPPSGLYNEQFF

size: NA
J: TRBJ2-7
D: TRBD1
V: TRBV6-5
DNA: TGTGCCAGCAGTTACCGGGGACAGGGGACCTACGAGCAGTACTTC
CDR3: CASSYRGQGTYEQYF

size: NA
J: TRBJ2-7
D: NA
V: TRBV7-2
DNA: TGTGCCAGCAGCCCGGGTAGGAATAATCGCGAGCAGTACTTC
CDR3: CASSPGRNNREQYF

size: NA
J: TRBJ2-7
D: NA
V: TRBV5-6
DNA: TGTGCCAGCAGCTTGGGCAGAAGTTACGAGCAGTACTTC
CDR3: CASSLGRSYEQYF

size: once
J: TRBJ1-1
D: NA
V: TRBV4-3
DNA: TGCGCCAGCAGCCAACCTAAAGGCTCAGGGGTGAGGGCTGAAGCTTTCTTT
CDR3: CASSQPKGSGVRAEAFF

size: NA
J: TRBJ2-1
D: TRBD2
V: TRBV5-8
DNA: TGTGCCAGCAGCTTGAGTCCTAGCGGGTTAGTTAATGAGCAGTTCTTC
CDR3: CASSLSPSGLVNEQFF

size: NA
J: TRBJ2-7
D: NA
V: TRBV24-1
DNA: TGTGCCACCAGTCCCGGGGGAATCTACGAGCAGTACTTC
CDR3: CATSPGGIYEQYF

size: NA
J: TRBJ1-2
D: NA
V: TRBV4-2
DNA: TGTGCCAGCAGCCAAGATTTGTTGCTGCGGGGCATATCGAACTATGGCTACACCTTC
CDR3: CASSQDLLLRGISNYGYTF

size: few
J: TRBJ1-1
D: TRBD1
V: TRBV6-2/TRBV6-3
DNA: TGTGCCAGCAGTACAGGGGACACTGAAGCTTTCTTT
CDR3: CASSTGDTEAFF

size: NA
J: TRBJ2-1
D: NA
V: TRBV30
DNA: TGTGCCTGGAGCCTACCGGGTACCCAAAGTAGACAGTTCTTC
CDR3: CAWSLPGTQSRQFF

size: NA
J: TRBJ2-1
D: NA
V: TRBV5-5
DNA: TGTGCCAGCAGCTTAGACGGCGGCTCCTACAATGAGCAGTTCTTC
CDR3: CASSLDGGSYNEQFF

size: NA
J: TRBJ2-7
D: TRBD2
V: TRBV6-5
DNA: TGTGCCAGCAGCTACCGAGGGACTAGGGCTGACGAGCAGTACTTC
CDR3: CASSYRGTRADEQYF

size: NA
J: TRBJ2-7
D: NA
V: TRBV4-3
DNA: TGCGCCAGCAGCCAAGATGGCCAGGGGCCCAACTACGAGCAGTACTTC
CDR3: CASSQDGQGPNYEQYF

size: NA
J: TRBJ2-1
D: NA
V: TRBV29-1
DNA: TGCAGCGCCGAAGGCTTGAGTGAGCAGTTCTTC
CDR3: CSAEGLSEQFF

size: NA
J: TRBJ2-2
D: NA
V: TRBV5-8
DNA: TGTGCCAGCAGCTTGAGTGTGCGGAACACCGGGGAGCTGTTTTTT
CDR3: CASSLSVRNTGELFF

size: NA
J: TRBJ1-1
D: NA
V: TRBV27
DNA: TGTGCCAGCAGACGGGGGGGCGGTCAGTCTGAAGCTTTCTTT
CDR3: CASRRGGGQSEAFF

size: NA
J: TRBJ2-4
D: NA
V: TRBV11-2
DNA: TGTGCCAGCAGCTTATGGGTTAGAGCGGAGGAGGGAAACATTCAGTACTTC
CDR3: CASSLWVRAEEGNIQYF

size: NA
J: TRBJ2-2
D: TRBD2
V: TRBV7-9
DNA: TGTGCCAGCAGCCCCCAACTAGCGGACACCGGGGAGCTGTTTTTT
CDR3: CASSPQLADTGELFF

size: once
J: TRBJ1-1
D: NA
V: TRBV5-1
DNA: TGCGCCAGCAGCACGGGACAGAACACTGAAGCTTTCTTT
CDR3: CASSTGQNTEAFF

size: NA
J: TRBJ1-1
D: TRBD1
V: TRBV27
DNA: TGTGCCAGCAGCCCCGGGACAGGGAACACTGAAGCTTTCTTT
CDR3: CASSPGTGNTEAFF

size: NA
J: TRBJ1-4
D: TRBD1
V: TRBV7-2
DNA: TGTGCCAGCAGCCCCAATGGACAGGGGGGTGAAAAACTGTTTTTT
CDR3: CASSPNGQGGEKLFF

size: NA
J: TRBJ1-2
D: NA
V: TRBV6-5
DNA: TGTGCCAGCAGTTACGGAGGGGACCATGGCTACACCTTC
CDR3: CASSYGGDHGYTF

size: NA
J: TRBJ2-7
D: TRBD2
V: TRBV4-1
DNA: TGCGCCAGCAGCGAGTCCGGGACTAGCTTCTACGAGCAGTACTTC
CDR3: CASSESGTSFYEQYF

size: NA
J: TRBJ2-1
D: NA
V: TRBV12-3/TRBV12-4
DNA: TGTGCCAGCAGTCCTCGCCTCTTGCATGAGCAGTTCTTC
CDR3: CASSPRLLHEQFF

size: NA
J: TRBJ2-1
D: TRBD2
V: TRBV28
DNA: TGTGCCAGCAGTTTGGGAAGCGGGGTCTCCTACAATGAGCAGTTCTTC
CDR3: CASSLGSGVSYNEQFF

size: NA
J: TRBJ2-7
D: TRBD2
V: TRBV19
DNA: TGTGCCAGTAGTAAGGCGAAAGCGGGAGGTATCTACGAGCAGTACTTC
CDR3: CASSKAKAGGIYEQYF

size: once
J: TRBJ2-1
D: NA
V: TRBV6-5
DNA: TGTGCCAGCAGTACTCGGGACTCTTTGGTCTTC
CDR3: CASSTRDSLVF

size: NA
J: TRBJ1-1
D: NA
V: TRBV6-4
DNA: TGTGCCAGCAGTCTTAAAACGAACACTGAAGCTTTCTTT
CDR3: CASSLKTNTEAFF

size: NA
J: TRBJ1-5
D: NA
V: TRBV27
DNA: TGTGCCAGCAGTTTAGGGGCCCCAGGTGGGCCCCAGCATTTT
CDR3: CASSLGAPGGPQHF

size: NA
J: TRBJ2-7
D: TRBD1
V: TRBV5-6
DNA: TGTGCCAGCAGCTTGGTGGGACAGGGGCTATACGAGCAGTACTTC
CDR3: CASSLVGQGLYEQYF

size: NA
J: TRBJ2-7
D: NA
V: TRBV28
DNA: TGTGCCAGCCGTGATAATTCCTACGAGCAGTACTTC
CDR3: CASRDNSYEQYF

size: NA
J: TRBJ2-5
D: NA
V: TRBV7-9
DNA: TGTGCCAGCAGCCGTGGACGGACCGGGGAGACCCAGTACTTC
CDR3: CASSRGRTGETQYF

size: NA
J: TRBJ2-6
D: TRBD1
V: TRBV10-3
DNA: TGTGCCATCAGTGAGTCAGGGACAGCGCGCTCTGGGGCCAACGTCCTGACTTTC
CDR3: CAISESGTARSGANVLTF

size: NA
J: TRBJ1-2
D: NA
V: TRBV4-2
DNA: TGTGCCAGCAGCCGGGACACGGGGGGCTACACCTTC
CDR3: CASSRDTGGYTF

size: NA
J: TRBJ2-3
D: NA
V: TRBV5-1
DNA: TGCGCCAGCAGCTTGGTGGATACGCAGTATTTT
CDR3: CASSLVDTQYF

size: once
J: TRBJ1-6
D: TRBD1
V: TRBV27
DNA: TGTGCCAGCAGGGTTGTCAGGACAGGGACGAATTCACCCCTCCACTTT
CDR3: CASRVVRTGTNSPLHF

size: few
J: TRBJ2-3
D: NA
V: TRBV5-1
DNA: TGCGCCAGCAGCTTGGGGCTGGGCCATCAGGGAGATACGCAGTATTTT
CDR3: CASSLGLGHQGDTQYF

size: NA
J: TRBJ1-2
D: NA
V: TRBV27
DNA: TGTGCCAGCAGTTTCGACAGGTTGATTGGCTACACCTTC
CDR3: CASSFDRLIGYTF

size: NA
J: TRBJ1-1
D: NA
V: TRBV27
DNA: TGTGCCAGCAGTTTCGGCAGTTTCTTCTCTGAAGCTTTCTTT
CDR3: CASSFGSFFSEAFF

size: NA
J: TRBJ1-5
D: NA
V: TRBV19
DNA: TGTGCCAGTAGTATATTTAGGGGCTCTAGCAATCAGCCCCAGCATTTT
CDR3: CASSIFRGSSNQPQHF

size: NA
J: TRBJ1-4
D: TRBD1
V: TRBV7-9
DNA: TGTGCCAGCAGCCCCCAGACAGGGATACTAGGCAGTGAAAAACTGTTTTTT
CDR3: CASSPQTGILGSEKLFF

size: NA
J: TRBJ2-5
D: NA
V: TRBV24-1
DNA: TGTGCCACCAGTGATGGGATGGAGACCCAGTACTTC
CDR3: CATSDGMETQYF